A selection of T cell receptor beta chains follows, all from one sample in a study of vaccination effects on CD4 cells after COVID-19. Repertoires were generated with immunoSEQ multiplex PCR, while TCRdb's copy carries only in-frame clones and drops some. The sample yields tens of thousands of clones, 70% seen once. Their antigen targets remain unknown. The source material was CD4+ T cells from PBMCs cultured with HCoV-229E spike peptides, sampled before COVID-19 vaccination. The receptors were sampled from a human donor who received a COVID-19 vaccine. CDR3s include the opening cysteine and the closing phenylalanine or tryptophan. The order of the fields is CDR3 length, D gene, clone size, V gene, J gene, CDR3 DNA, CDR3 protein. A D gene is named only where the DNA matches it firmly. Some rows have no size entry. The others give once, few or many, or a class for an expanded clone.

>16|-|-|TRBV7-6|TRBJ2-6
TGTGCCAGCAGTCAAGGGTGGGGTACTGGGGCCAACGTCCTGACTTTC
CASSQGWGTGANVLTF
>12|TRBD1|-|TRBV5-6|TRBJ1-1
TGTGCCAGCAGCTCGGGACAGGGTGAAGCTTTCTTT
CASSSGQGEAFF
>16|-|few|TRBV2|TRBJ2-2
TGTGCCAGCAGTGAAATTGAGGTGGCGAACACCGGGGAGCTGTTTTTT
CASSEIEVANTGELFF
>13|-|-|TRBV10-3|TRBJ1-5
TGTGCCATCACTGACAATAGCAATCAGCCCCAGCATTTT
CAITDNSNQPQHF
>15|-|few|TRBV6-5|TRBJ1-3
TGTGCCAGCAGTTCCCGACCGTACTCTGGAAACACCATATATTTT
CASSSRPYSGNTIYF
>14|-|-|TRBV6-5|TRBJ2-5
TGTGCCAGCAGTTCCGGACTGATACAAGAGACCCAGTACTTC
CASSSGLIQETQYF
>15|TRBD1|-|TRBV5-8|TRBJ2-5
TGTGCCAGCAGCTTGAGACAGGGGTATTCAGAGACCCAGTACTTC
CASSLRQGYSETQYF
>14|TRBD2|-|TRBV10-3|TRBJ2-1
TGTGCCATCAGTGAGTCGTTAGCGGGAGAGGAGCAGTTCTTC
CAISESLAGEEQFF
>14|TRBD1|-|TRBV6-5|TRBJ2-7
TGTGCCAGCAGCCCATCGACAGGGGGCTACGAGCAGTACTTC
CASSPSTGGYEQYF
>16|-|medium-sized|TRBV6-5|TRBJ2-7
TGTGCCAGCAGTTACTGGGCGGGGGACACGAGAGGAGAGCAGTACTTC
CASSYWAGDTRGEQYF
>15|TRBD1|-|TRBV19|TRBJ1-5
TGTGCCAGTACCGAGACAGGGGGCGCGGGTCAGCCCCAGCATTTT
CASTETGGAGQPQHF
>19|TRBD2|few|TRBV4-1|TRBJ2-1
TGCGCCAGCAGCCATATCGGGCTAGCGGGGGGGCGTTACAACAATGAGCAGTTCTTC
CASSHIGLAGGRYNNEQFF
>12|TRBD2|-|TRBV30|TRBJ2-5
TGTGCCTGGAGTCAAAGCGGGACTACCCAGTACTTC
CAWSQSGTTQYF
>14|-|-|TRBV7-9|TRBJ1-1
TGTGCCAGCAGCGGCAGGACGGCGAACACTGAAGCTTTCTTT
CASSGRTANTEAFF
>13|-|-|TRBV13|TRBJ2-7
TGTGCCAGCAGCTTAGAGGCCACCCGAGAGCAGTACTTC
CASSLEATREQYF
>14|TRBD1|few|TRBV11-2|TRBJ1-3
TGTGCCAGCAGCCCCGGGGACAGAAGAAACACCATATATTTT
CASSPGDRRNTIYF
>15|TRBD1|-|TRBV11-3|TRBJ2-5
TGTGCCAGCAGCCGGGACAGGGGTTTCCAAGAGACCCAGTACTTC
CASSRDRGFQETQYF
>17|-|-|TRBV10-1|TRBJ2-7
TGCGCCAGCAGTGAGAGGGCTCTCGGACAGTCCCACTACGAGCAGTACTTC
CASSERALGQSHYEQYF
>13|-|-|TRBV6-5|TRBJ1-3
TGTGCCAGCACTCAAAGCTCTGGAAACACCATATATTTT
CASTQSSGNTIYF
>15|TRBD1|-|TRBV11-3|TRBJ2-7
TGTGCCAGCAGCCGCACCGGGACAGCTTCCTACGAGCAGTACTTC
CASSRTGTASYEQYF
>16|TRBD1|-|TRBV4-1|TRBJ1-5
TGCGCCAGCAGCCAAGAGGGACAGAATAGCAATCAGCCCCAGCATTTT
CASSQEGQNSNQPQHF
>14|-|-|TRBV2|TRBJ1-1
TGTGCCAGCAGTGGGTTGGGGTTGAACACTGAAGCTTTCTTT
CASSGLGLNTEAFF
>14|-|few|TRBV27|TRBJ2-7
TGTGCCAGCAGTCTTAGCCTCGACTCCTACGAGCAGTACTTC
CASSLSLDSYEQYF
>16|TRBD2|medium-sized|TRBV5-1|TRBJ2-3
TGCGCCAGCAGCTTGGGGACTCTAGCGGGAGCAGATACGCAGTATTTT
CASSLGTLAGADTQYF